This record concerns one T cell receptor beta chain sequence. The source of the sample is a study of prognosis after radiotherapy for stage I lung cancer. Whole-study context: Between April 2018 and January 2019, patients with stage I non-small cell lung cancer were enrolled.

Amplicons of TCR beta CDR3 were generated from genomic DNA by two-round multiplex PCR. Amplification in first-round PCR relied on primers specific to each TRBV and TRBJ gene. TCRdb processed the multiplex PCR reads anew with MiXCR; each CDR3 protein has one entry. The sample holds around 31,000 distinct CDR3 sequences, about half seen once. Deletions cut 9 bases from V and 5 bases from J, with 10 bases between. This CDR3 is built from 11 residues. Per the germline V gene, CDR1 is MDHEN and CDR2 is SYDVKM. V is TRBV28 and J is TRBJ1-1; D perhaps matches TRBD1 (6 bases). The clonotype was recovered from a donor of 50 years or more with non-small cell lung cancer. Sequences were derived from PBMCs, sampled before or after stereotactic body radiation therapy (not recorded which). For the CDR3, the DNA is TGTGCCAGACGGGGGGCAACTGAAGCTTTCTTT. Amino acids: CARRGATEAFF. The variable domain in full, completed from reference TRBV28 and TRBJ1-1, reads DVKVTQSSRYLVKRTGEKVFLECVQDMDHENMFWYRQDPGLGLRLIYFSYDVKMKEKGDIPEGYSVSREKKERFSLILESASTNQTSMYLCARRGATEAFFGQGTRLTVV.